This TCR beta chain was found in a study of CDR3 diversity in severe acne (dated 2019 in TCRdb). This clonotype is described as medium-sized (0.01 to 0.1%). The clone's antigen remains unknown. The record has no base qualities; no much larger clone is one base away. Spanning cysteine to phenylalanine, the CDR3 consists of 12 amino acids. Only the CDR3 DNA is retained, 36 bases long and in frame from the first base. Deletion took 4 bases off V and 5 bases off J, with a span of 12 bases between the germline ends. CDR1 SQVTM and CDR2 ANQGSEA were looked up in the germline V gene. Receptors were amplified or captured by PCR. The instrument given in TCRdb is Illumina HiSeq 2000. The public reads were reanalyzed by TCRdb: fastp trimming at Q25, MiXCR alignment, in-frame beta chains only. Under each unique CDR3 protein, matching rows form one entry showing the most common genes and DNA. This sample comprises about 98,000 distinct CDR3 sequences, about half of them detected only once. The ten largest clones represent around 12% of the sample.

Sequencing used blood. The rearrangement combines TRBV29-1 with TRBJ2-7; the D assignment is uncertain and may be TRBD1 or TRBD2, with 6 bases supporting each. The receptor was derived from a male donor with acne. The CDR3 loop reads CSVGGGPDEQYF. The sequenced DNA is TGCAGCGTTGGAGGGGGGCCCGACGAGCAGTACTTC.